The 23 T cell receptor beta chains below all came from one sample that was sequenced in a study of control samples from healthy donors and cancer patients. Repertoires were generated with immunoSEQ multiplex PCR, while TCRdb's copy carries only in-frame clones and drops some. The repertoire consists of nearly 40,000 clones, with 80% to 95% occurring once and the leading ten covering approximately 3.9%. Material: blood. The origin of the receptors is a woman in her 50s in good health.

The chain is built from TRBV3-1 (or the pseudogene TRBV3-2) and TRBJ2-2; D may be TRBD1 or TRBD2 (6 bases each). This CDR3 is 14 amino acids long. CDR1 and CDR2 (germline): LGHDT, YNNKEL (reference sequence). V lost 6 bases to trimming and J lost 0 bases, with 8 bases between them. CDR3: CASRRGANTGELFF. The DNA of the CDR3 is TGTGCCAGCAGGAGGGGGGCGAACACCGGGGAGCTGTTTTTT.

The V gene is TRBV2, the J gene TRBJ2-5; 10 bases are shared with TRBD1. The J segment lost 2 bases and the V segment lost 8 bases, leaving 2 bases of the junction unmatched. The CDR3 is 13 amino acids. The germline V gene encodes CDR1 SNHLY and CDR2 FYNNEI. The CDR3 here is CASRDRGQETQYF. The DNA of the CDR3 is TGTGCCAGCCGGGACAGGGGTCAAGAGACCCAGTACTTC. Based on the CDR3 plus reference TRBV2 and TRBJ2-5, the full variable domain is EPEVTQTPSHQVTQMGQEVILRCVPISNHLYFYWYRQILGQKVEFLVSFYNNEISEKSEIFDDQFSVERPDGSNFTLKIRSTKLEDSAMYFCASRDRGQETQYFGPGTRLLVL.

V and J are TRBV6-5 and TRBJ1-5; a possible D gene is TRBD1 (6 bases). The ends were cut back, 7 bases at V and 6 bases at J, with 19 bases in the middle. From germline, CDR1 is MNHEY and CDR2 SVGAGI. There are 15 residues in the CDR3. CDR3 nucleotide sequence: TGTGCCAGCAAGCTCGATAACAGGGATGGTCAGCCCCAGCATTTT. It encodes CASKLDNRDGQPQHF.

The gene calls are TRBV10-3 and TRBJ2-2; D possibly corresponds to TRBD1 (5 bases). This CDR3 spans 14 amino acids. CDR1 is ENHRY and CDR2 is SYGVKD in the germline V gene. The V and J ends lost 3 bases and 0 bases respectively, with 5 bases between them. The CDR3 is CAISEQANTGELFF. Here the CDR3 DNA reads TGTGCCATCAGTGAACAGGCGAACACCGGGGAGCTGTTTTTT.

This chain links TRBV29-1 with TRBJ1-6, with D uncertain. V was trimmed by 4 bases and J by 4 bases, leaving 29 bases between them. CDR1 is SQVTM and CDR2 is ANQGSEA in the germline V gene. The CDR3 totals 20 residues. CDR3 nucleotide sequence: TGCAGCGTTGCCAGCCCCCCGCCAAGGAGCCCTAGTCAATATAATTCACCCCTCCACTTT. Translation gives CSVASPPPRSPSQYNSPLHF.

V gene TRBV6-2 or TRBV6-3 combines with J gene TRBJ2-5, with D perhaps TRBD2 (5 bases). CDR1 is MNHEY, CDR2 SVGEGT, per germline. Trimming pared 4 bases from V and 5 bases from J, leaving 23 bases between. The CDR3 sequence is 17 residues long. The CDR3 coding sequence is TGTGCCAGCAGTTCGGTCCTCAGGCTACTCCCGGGGGAGACCCAGTACTTC. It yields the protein CASSSVLRLLPGETQYF.

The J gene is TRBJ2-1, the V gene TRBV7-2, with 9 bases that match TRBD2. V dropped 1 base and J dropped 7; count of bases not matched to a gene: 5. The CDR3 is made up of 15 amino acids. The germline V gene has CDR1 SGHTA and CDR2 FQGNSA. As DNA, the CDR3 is TGTGCCAGCAGCTTAGAGGCGGGGGGGGTGAATGAGCAGTTCTTC. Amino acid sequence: CASSLEAGGVNEQFF.

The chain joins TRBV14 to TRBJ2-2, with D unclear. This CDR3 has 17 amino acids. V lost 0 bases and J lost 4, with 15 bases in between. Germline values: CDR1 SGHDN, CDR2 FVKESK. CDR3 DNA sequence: TGTGCCAGCAGCCAAGATCTCATCCAGCTTGGCACCGGGGAGCTGTTTTTT. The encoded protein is CASSQDLIQLGTGELFF.

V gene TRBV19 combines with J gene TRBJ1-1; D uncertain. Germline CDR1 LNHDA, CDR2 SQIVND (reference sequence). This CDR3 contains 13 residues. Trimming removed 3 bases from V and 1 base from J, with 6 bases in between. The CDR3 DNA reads TGTGCCAGTAGTATGAGAGGGAACACTGAAGCTTTCTTT. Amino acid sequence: CASSMRGNTEAFF.

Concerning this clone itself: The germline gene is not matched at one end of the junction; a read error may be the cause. CDR3 region: CASSPGQTNSF. CDR3 coding DNA: TGTGCCAGCAGTCCCGGCCAGACAAACTCATTT. This chain connects TRBV12-3 or TRBV12-4 to TRBJ1-1; the D is unclear. CDR3 length: 11 residues.

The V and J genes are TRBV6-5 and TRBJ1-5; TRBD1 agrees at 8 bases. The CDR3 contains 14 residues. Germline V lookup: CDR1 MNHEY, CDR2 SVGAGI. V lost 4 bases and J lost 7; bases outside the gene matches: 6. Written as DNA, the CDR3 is TGTGCCAGCAGTTCTCAGGGGGCGGGCCAGCCCCAGCATTTT. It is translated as CASSSQGAGQPQHF.

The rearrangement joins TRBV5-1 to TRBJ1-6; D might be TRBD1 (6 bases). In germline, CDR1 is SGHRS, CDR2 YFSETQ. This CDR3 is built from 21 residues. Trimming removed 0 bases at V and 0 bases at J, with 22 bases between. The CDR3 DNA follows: TGCGCCAGCAGCTTGGCCACCAGCATTGGGGGCCGGAGCTCCTATAATTCACCCCTCCACTTT. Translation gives CASSLATSIGGRSSYNSPLHF.

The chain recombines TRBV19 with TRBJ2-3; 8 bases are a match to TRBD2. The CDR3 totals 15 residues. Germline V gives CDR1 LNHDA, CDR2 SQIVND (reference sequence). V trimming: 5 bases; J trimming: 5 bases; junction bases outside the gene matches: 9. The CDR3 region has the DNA TGTGCCAGTAGTGGTAGCGGGGCGCCAGGAGATACGCAGTATTTT. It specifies CASSGSGAPGDTQYF.

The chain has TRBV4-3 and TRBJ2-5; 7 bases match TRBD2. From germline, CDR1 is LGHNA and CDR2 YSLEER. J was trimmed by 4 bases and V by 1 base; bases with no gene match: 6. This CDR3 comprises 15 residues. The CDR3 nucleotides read TGCGCCAGCAGCCAAGGAACGGGAGGAGGAGAGACCCAGTACTTC. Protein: CASSQGTGGGETQYF.

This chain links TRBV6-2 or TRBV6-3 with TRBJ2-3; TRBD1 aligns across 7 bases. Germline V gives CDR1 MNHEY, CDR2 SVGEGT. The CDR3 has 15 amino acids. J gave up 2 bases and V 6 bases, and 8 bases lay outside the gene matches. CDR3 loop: CASSPLDRATDTQYF. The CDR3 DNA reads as TGTGCCAGCAGCCCCCTCGACAGGGCCACAGATACGCAGTATTTT.

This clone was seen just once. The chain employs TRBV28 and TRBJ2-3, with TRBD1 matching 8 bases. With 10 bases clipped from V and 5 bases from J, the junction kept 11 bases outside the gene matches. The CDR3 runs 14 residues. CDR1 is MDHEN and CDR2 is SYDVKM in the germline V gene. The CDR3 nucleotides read TGTGCCACGACGGGACAGGACGTGGGAGATACGCAGTATTTT. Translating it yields CATTGQDVGDTQYF.

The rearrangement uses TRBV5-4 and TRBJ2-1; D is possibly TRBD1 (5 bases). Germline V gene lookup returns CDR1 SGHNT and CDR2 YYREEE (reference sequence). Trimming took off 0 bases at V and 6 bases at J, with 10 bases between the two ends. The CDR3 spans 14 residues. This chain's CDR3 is CASSLVGQLNEQFF. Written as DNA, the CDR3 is TGTGCCAGCAGCTTGGTAGGACAACTCAATGAGCAGTTCTTC.

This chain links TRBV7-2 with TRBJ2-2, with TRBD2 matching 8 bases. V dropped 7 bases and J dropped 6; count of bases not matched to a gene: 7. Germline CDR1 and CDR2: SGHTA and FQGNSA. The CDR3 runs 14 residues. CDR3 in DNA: TGTGCCAGCAACACGGGGGGGCCCGCCGGGGAGCTGTTTTTT. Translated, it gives CASNTGGPAGELFF.

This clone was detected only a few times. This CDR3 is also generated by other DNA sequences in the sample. The CDR3 is CASSKRVAGGQVETQYF. Written as DNA, the CDR3 is TGTGCCAGCAGCAAGAGGGTAGCGGGGGGGCAGGTTGAGACCCAGTACTTC. V usage is TRBV7-3 and J usage is TRBJ2-5, with 11 bases lining up with TRBD2. Trimming at V came to 5 bases and at J to 5 bases, leaving 13 bases not matched to a gene. This CDR3 is 17 amino acids long. Germline V gene data show CDR1 as SGHTA and CDR2 as FQGTGA.

CDR3 sequence: CASSPQGGGNEKLFF. CDR3 nucleotides: TGCGCCAGCAGCCCGCAGGGGGGTGGTAATGAAAAACTGTTTTTT. The chain uses TRBV5-1 and TRBJ1-4; TRBD1 matches 7 bases. The J segment lost 4 bases and the V segment lost 4 bases, leaving 7 bases of the junction unmatched. In germline, CDR1 is SGHRS, CDR2 YFSETQ. CDR3 size: 15 residues. Full variable domain (rest looked up from reference TRBV5-1 and TRBJ1-4): KAGVTQTPRYLIKTRGQQVTLSCSPISGHRSVSWYQQTPGQGLQFLFEYFSETQRNKGNFPGRFSGRQFSNSRSEMNVSTLELGDSALYLCASSPQGGGNEKLFFGSGTQLSVL.

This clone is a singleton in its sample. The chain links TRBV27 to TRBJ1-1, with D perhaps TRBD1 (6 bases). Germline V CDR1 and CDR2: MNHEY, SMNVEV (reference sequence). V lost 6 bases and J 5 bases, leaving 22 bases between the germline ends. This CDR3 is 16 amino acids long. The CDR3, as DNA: TGTGCCAGCAGGAGGGGGGGGGACTTCTATAATACTGAAGCTTTCTTT. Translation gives CASRRGGDFYNTEAFF.

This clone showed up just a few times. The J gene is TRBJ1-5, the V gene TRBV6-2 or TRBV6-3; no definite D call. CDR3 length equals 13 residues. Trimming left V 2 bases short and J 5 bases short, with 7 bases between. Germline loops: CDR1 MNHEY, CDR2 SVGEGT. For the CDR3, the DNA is TGTGCCAGCAGTTACGACTCTGATCAGCCCCAGCATTTT. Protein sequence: CASSYDSDQPQHF.

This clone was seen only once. The CDR3 loop is CASSLEVPKISGGWSLEQFF. The CDR3 bases are TGTGCCAGCAGCTTAGAGGTTCCCAAGATTAGCGGGGGTTGGTCGCTGGAGCAGTTCTTC. The V and J genes are TRBV11-2 and TRBJ2-1; the match to TRBD2 covers 9 bases. CDR1 and CDR2 from the germline V gene are SGHAT and FQNNGV. There are 20 residues in the CDR3. With 0 bases clipped from V and 10 bases from J, the junction kept 22 bases outside the gene matches. Full variable domain (rest looked up from reference TRBV11-2 and TRBJ2-1): EAGVAQSPRYKIIEKRQSVAFWCNPISGHATLYWYQQILGQGPKLLIQFQNNGVVDDSQLPKDRFSAERLKGVDSTLKIQPAKLEDSAVYLCASSLEVPKISGGWSLEQFFGPGTRLTVL.